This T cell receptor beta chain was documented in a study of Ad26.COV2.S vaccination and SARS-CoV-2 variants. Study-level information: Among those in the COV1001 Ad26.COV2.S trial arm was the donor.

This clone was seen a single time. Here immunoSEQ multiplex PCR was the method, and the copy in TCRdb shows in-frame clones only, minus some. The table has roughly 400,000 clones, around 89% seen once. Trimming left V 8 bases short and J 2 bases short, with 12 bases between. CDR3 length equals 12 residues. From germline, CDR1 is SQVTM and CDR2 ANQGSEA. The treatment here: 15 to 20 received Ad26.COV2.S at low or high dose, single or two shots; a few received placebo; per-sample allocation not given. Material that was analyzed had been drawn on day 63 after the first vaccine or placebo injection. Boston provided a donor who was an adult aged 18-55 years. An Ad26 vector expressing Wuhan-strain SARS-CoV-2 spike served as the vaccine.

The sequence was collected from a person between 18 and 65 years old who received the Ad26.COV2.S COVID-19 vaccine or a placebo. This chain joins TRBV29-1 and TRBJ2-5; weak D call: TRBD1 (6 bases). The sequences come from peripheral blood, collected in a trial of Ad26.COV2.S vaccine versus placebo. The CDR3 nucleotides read TGCAGCTTTAACAGGGCGCAAGAGACCCAGTACTTC. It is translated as CSFNRAQETQYF.